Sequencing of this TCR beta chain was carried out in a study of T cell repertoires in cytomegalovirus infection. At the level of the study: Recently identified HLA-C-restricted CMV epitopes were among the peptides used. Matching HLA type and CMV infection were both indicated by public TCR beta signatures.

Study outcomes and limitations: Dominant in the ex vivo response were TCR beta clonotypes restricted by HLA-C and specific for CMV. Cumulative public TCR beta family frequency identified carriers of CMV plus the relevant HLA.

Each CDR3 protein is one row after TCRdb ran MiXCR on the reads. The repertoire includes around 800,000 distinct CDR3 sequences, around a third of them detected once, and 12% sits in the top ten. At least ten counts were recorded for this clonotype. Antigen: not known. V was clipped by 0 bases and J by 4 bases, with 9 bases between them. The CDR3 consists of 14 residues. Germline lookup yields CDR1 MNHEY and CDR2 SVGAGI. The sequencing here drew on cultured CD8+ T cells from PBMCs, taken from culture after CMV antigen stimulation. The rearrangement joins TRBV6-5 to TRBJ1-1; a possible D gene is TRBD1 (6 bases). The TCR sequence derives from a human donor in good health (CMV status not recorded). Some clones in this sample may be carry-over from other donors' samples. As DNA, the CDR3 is TGTGCCAGCAGTTACTCGGGAGGGGGCACTGAAGCTTTCTTT. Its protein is CASSYSGGGTEAFF.